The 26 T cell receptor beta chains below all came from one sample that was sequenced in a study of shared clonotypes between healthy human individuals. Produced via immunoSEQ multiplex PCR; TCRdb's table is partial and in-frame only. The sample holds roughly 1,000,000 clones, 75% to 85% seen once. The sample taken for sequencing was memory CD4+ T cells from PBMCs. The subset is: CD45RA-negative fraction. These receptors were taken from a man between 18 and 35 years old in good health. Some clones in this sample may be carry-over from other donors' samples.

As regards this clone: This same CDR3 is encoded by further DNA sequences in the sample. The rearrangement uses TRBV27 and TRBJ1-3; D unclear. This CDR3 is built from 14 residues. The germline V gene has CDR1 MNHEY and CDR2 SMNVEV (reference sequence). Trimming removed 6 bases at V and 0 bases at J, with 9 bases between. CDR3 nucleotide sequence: TGTGCCAGCAGATCCCTCGGCTCTGGAAACACCATATATTTT. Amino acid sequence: CASRSLGSGNTIYF.

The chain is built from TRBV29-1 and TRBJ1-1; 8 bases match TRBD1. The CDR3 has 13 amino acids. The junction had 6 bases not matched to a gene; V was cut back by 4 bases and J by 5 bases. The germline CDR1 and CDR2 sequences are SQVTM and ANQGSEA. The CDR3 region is CSVGPGQVTEAFF. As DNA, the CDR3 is TGCAGCGTTGGTCCGGGACAGGTGACTGAAGCTTTCTTT.

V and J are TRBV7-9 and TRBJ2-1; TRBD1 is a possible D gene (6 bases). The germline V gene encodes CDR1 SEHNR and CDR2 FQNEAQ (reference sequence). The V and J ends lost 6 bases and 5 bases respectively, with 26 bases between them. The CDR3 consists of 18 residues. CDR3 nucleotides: TGTGCCAGCAGTTCTATAAAGGCCGGGACAAGCATACACAATGAGCAGTTCTTC. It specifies CASSSIKAGTSIHNEQFF.

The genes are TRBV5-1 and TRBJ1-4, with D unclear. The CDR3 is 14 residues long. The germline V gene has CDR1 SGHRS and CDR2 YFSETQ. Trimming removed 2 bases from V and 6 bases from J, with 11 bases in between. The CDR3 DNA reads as TGCGCCAGCAGCTTCGGCACAGCCGATGAAAAACTGTTTTTT. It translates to CASSFGTADEKLFF.

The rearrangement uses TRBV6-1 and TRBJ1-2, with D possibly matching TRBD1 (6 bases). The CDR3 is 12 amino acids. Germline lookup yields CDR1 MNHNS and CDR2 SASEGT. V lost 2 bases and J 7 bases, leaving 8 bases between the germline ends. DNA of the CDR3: TGTGCCAGCAGTGAATCAGGGGTTGGCTACACCTTC. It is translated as CASSESGVGYTF.

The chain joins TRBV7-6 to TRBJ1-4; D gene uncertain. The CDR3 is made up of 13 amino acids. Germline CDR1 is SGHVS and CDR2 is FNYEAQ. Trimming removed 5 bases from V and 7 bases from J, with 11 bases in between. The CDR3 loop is CASSRKTGEKLFF. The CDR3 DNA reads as TGTGCCAGCAGCCGGAAGACCGGTGAAAAACTGTTTTTT.

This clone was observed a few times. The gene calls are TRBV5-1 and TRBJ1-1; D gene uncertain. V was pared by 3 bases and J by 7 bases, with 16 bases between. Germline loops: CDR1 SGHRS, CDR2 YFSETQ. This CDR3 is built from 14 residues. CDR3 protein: CASSSGRPDHEAFF. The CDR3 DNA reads TGCGCCAGCAGCTCTGGGCGTCCCGACCATGAAGCTTTCTTT. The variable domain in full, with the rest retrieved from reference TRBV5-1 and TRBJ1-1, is KAGVTQTPRYLIKTRGQQVTLSCSPISGHRSVSWYQQTPGQGLQFLFEYFSETQRNKGNFPGRFSGRQFSNSRSEMNVSTLELGDSALYLCASSSGRPDHEAFFGQGTRLTVV.

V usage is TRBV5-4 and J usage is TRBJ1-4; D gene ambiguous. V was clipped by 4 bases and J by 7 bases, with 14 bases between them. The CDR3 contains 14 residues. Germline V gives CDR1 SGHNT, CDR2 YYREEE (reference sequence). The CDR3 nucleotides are TGTGCCAGCAGCAGAGAACAGAGTTTTGAAAAACTGTTTTTT. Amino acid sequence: CASSREQSFEKLFF. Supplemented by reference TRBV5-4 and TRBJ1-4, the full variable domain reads ETGVTQSPTHLIKTRGQQVTLRCSSQSGHNTVSWYQQALGQGPQFIFQYYREEENGRGNFPPRFSGLQFPNYSSELNVNALELDDSALYLCASSREQSFEKLFFGSGTQLSVL.

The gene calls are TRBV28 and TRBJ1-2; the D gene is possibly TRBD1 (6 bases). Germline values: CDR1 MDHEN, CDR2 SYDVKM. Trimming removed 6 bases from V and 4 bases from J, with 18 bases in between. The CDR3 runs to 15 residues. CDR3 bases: TGTGCCAGCAGACCCACCGGGACAAGCGTCTATGGCTACACCTTC. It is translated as CASRPTGTSVYGYTF.

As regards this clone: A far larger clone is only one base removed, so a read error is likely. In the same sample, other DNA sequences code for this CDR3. DNA for the CDR3: TGCGCCTGGAGTGTAGGGGGGCGGACGGCCCAGTACTTC. Protein product: CAWSVGGRTAQYF. V usage is TRBV30 and J usage is TRBJ2-5, with D possibly being TRBD1 or TRBD2 (6 bases each). The CDR3 is made up of 13 amino acids. CDR1 is GTSNPN, CDR2 SVGIG, per germline (reference sequence).

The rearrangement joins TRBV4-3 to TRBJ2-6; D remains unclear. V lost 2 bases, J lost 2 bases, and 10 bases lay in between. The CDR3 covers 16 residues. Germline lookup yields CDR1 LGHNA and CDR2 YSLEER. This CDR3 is CASSQFSFPGANVLTF. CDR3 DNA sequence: TGCGCCAGCAGCCAATTTTCCTTCCCTGGGGCCAACGTCCTGACTTTC.

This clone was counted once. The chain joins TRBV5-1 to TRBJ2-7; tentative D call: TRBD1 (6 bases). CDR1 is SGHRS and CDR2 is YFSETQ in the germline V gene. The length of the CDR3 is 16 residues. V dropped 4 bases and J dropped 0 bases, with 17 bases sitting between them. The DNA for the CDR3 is TGCGCCAGCAGCCGAATGGGGACAAGTAGCTCCTACGAGCAGTACTTC. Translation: CASSRMGTSSSYEQYF. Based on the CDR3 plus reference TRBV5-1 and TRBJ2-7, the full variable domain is KAGVTQTPRYLIKTRGQQVTLSCSPISGHRSVSWYQQTPGQGLQFLFEYFSETQRNKGNFPGRFSGRQFSNSRSEMNVSTLELGDSALYLCASSRMGTSSSYEQYFGPGTRLTVT.

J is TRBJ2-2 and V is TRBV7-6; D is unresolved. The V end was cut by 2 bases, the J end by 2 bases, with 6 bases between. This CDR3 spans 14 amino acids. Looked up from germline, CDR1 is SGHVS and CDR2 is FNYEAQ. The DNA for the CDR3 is TGTGCCAGCAGCTTATTGATAAACACCGGGGAGCTGTTTTTT. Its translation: CASSLLINTGELFF.

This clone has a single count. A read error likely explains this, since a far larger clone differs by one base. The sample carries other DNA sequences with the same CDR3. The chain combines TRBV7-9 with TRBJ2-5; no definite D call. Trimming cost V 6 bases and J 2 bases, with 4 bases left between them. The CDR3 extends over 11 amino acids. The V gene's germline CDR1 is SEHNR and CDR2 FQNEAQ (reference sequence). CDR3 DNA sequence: TGTGCCAGCAGTCGTCAAGAGACCCAGTACTTC. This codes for CASSRQETQYF.

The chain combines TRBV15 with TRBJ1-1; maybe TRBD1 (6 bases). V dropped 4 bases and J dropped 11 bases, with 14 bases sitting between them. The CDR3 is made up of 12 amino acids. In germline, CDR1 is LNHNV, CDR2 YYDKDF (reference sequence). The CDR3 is CATSTPGGHAFF. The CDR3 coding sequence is TGTGCCACCAGCACCCCGGGGGGCCATGCTTTCTTT.

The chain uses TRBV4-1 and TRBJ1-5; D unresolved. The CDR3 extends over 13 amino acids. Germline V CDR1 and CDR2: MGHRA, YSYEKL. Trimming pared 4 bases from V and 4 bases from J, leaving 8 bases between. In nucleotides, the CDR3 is TGCGCCAGCAGCCGCGACCTAAATCAGCCCCAGCATTTT. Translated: CASSRDLNQPQHF.

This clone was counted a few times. For the CDR3, the DNA is TGTGCCAGCAGCTCTGGGGGGGTAACTGAAGCTTTCTTT. Protein product: CASSSGGVTEAFF. The chain links TRBV28 to TRBJ1-1; weak D call: TRBD1 (5 bases). CDR1 is MDHEN and CDR2 is SYDVKM in the germline V gene. V lost 6 bases and J lost 5, with 13 bases in between. The CDR3 is 13 amino acids.

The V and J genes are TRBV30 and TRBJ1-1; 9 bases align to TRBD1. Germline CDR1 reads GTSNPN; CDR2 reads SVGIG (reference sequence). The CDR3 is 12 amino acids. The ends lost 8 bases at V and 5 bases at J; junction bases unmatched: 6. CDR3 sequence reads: CARTGVDTEAFF. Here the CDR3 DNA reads TGTGCCAGGACAGGGGTGGATACTGAAGCTTTCTTT.

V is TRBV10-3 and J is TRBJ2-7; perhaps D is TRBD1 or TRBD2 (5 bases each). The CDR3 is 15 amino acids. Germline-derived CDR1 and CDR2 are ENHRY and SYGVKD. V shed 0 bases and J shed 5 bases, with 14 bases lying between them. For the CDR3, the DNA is TGTGCCATCAGTGAGTCGACAGCCTCCGGGAACGAGCAGTACTTC. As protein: CAISESTASGNEQYF.

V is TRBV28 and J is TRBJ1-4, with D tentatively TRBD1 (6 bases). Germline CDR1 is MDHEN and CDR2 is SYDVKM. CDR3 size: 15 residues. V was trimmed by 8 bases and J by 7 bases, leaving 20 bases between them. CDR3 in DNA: TGTGCCAGCCAGCCCTCAGTGCAGGGGACTGAAAAACTGTTTTTT. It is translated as CASQPSVQGTEKLFF.

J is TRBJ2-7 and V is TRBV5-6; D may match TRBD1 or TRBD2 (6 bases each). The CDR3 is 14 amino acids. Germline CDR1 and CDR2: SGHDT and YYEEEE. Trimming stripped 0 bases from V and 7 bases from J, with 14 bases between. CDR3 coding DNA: TGTGCCAGCAGCTTGGGCAGAGGGGGGATTGAGCAGTACTTC. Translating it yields CASSLGRGGIEQYF.

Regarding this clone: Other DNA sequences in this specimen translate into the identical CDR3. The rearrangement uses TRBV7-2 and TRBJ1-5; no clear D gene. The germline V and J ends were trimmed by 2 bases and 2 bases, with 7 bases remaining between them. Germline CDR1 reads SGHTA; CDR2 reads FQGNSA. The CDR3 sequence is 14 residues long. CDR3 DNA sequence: TGTGCCAGCAGCTTACGGCAGGGCAATCAGCCCCAGCATTTT. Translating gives CASSLRQGNQPQHF.

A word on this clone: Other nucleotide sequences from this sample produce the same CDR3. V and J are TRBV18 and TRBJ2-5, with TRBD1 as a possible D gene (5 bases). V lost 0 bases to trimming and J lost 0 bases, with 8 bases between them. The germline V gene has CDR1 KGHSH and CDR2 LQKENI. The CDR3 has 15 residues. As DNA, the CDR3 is TGTGCCAGCTCACCACCAGCAGGGTACCAAGAGACCCAGTACTTC. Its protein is CASSPPAGYQETQYF. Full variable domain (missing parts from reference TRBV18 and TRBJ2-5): NAGVMQNPRHLVRRRGQEARLRCSPMKGHSHVYWYRQLPEEGLKFMVYLQKENIIDESGMPKERFSAEFPKEGPSILRIQQVVRGDSAAYFCASSPPAGYQETQYFGPGTRLLVL.

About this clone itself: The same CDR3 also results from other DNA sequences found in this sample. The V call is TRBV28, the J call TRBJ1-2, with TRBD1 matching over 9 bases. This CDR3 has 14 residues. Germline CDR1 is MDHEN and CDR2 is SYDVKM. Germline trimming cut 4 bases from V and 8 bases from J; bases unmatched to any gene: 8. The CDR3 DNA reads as TGTGCCAGCAGTTCCGGGACAGGGAGTCGGGGCTACACCTTC. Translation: CASSSGTGSRGYTF.

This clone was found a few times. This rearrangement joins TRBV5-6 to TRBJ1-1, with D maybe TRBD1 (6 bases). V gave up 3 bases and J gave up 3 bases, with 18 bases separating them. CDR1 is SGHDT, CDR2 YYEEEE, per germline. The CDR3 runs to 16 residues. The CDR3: CASSSQAIGGHTEAFF. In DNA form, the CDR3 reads TGTGCCAGCAGCTCCCAAGCTATAGGGGGGCACACTGAAGCTTTCTTT.

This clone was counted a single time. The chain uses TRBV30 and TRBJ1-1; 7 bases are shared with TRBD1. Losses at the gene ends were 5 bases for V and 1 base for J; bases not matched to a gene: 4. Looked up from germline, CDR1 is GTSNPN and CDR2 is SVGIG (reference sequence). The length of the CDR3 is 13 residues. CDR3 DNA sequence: TGTGCCTGGGAGGGACAGCAGAACACTGAAGCTTTCTTT. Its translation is CAWEGQQNTEAFF.